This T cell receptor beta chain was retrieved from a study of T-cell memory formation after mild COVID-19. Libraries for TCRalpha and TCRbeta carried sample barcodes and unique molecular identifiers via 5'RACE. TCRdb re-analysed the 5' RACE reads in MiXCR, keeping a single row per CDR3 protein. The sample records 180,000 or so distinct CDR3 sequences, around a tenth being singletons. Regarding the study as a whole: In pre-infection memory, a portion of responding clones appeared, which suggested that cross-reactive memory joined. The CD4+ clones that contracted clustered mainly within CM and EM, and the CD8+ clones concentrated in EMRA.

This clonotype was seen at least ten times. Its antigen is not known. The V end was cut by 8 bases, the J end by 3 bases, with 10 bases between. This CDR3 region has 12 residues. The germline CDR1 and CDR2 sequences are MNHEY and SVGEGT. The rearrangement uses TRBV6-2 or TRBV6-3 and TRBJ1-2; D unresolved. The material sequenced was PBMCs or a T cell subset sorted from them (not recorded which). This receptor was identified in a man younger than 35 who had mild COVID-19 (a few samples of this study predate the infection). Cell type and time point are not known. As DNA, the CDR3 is TGTGCCAGCCAAAGATCCCACTATGGCTACACCTTC. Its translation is CASQRSHYGYTF.